This is a list of T cell receptor beta chains from one sample in a study of cytomegalovirus exposure and HLA in healthy donors. Assay: immunoSEQ multiplex PCR; the TCRdb copy retains only in-frame clones and omits some. The top ten clones hold under 1.5% of a sample with 120,000 to 150,000 clones, about 80% of them seen once. The sequenced sample consisted of PBMCs. Receptors originate from a male donor in good health and CMV-seropositive. Both conserved end residues are part of each CDR3. A D gene is named only where the DNA matches it firmly. The listing skips clone size in some rows; elsewhere it reads once, few, many or a size class.

d_call,clone_size,j_call,v_call,cdr3_aa,cdr3_nt
-,-,TRBJ2-7,TRBV2,CASRETFLLRGYEQYF,TGTGCCAGCAGGGAGACATTTCTTCTAAGGGGCTACGAGCAGTACTTC
-,few,TRBJ2-5,TRBV28,CASSLPYQETQYF,TGTGCCAGCAGTTTACCGTACCAAGAGACCCAGTACTTC
TRBD1,-,TRBJ2-7,TRBV6-1,CASSEIGTGSYEQYF,TGTGCCAGCAGTGAAATAGGGACAGGGTCGTACGAGCAGTACTTC
-,-,TRBJ2-1,TRBV7-3,CASSADYSSYNEQFF,TGTGCCAGCAGCGCCGATTATAGCTCCTACAATGAGCAGTTCTTC
TRBD2,-,TRBJ2-1,TRBV4-1,CASSPPSGTEQFF,TGCGCCAGCAGCCCACCTAGCGGGACTGAGCAGTTCTTC
-,-,TRBJ2-1,TRBV30,CAWSVRRDYNEQFF,TGTGCCTGGAGTGTACGGAGGGACTACAATGAGCAGTTCTTC
TRBD2,-,TRBJ2-3,TRBV10-3,CAISDLREVIDTQYF,TGTGCCATCAGTGATTTGCGGGAGGTGATAGATACGCAGTATTTT
TRBD2,-,TRBJ2-7,TRBV29-1,CSAAPGLATYEQYF,TGCAGCGCCGCTCCGGGACTAGCGACTTACGAGCAGTACTTC
-,once,TRBJ1-1,TRBV10-3,CAISAVQGLNTEAFF,TGTGCCATCAGTGCGGTCCAGGGGTTGAACACTGAAGCTTTCTTT
-,once,TRBJ2-5,TRBV19,CASSIGLGLQETQYF,TGTGCCAGTAGTATAGGCCTAGGCTTACAAGAGACCCAGTACTTC
TRBD1,few,TRBJ1-1,TRBV28,CASSLFSGQGAFGAEAFF,TGTGCCAGCAGTTTATTTTCGGGACAGGGGGCCTTCGGCGCTGAAGCTTTCTTT
TRBD2,once,TRBJ2-7,TRBV5-5,CASSLEPSGAYEQYF,TGTGCCAGCAGCTTGGAGCCTAGCGGAGCCTACGAGCAGTACTTC